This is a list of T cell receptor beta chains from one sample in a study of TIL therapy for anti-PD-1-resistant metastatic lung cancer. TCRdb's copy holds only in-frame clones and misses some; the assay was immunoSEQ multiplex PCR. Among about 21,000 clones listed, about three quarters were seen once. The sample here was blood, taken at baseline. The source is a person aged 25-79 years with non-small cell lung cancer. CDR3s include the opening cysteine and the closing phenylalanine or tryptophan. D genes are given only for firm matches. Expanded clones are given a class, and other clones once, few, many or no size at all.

TGTGCCAGCAGAATGACCTCAAACCAGGGTCAGCCCCAGCATTTT	CASRMTSNQGQPQHF	15	TRBJ1-5	NA	TRBV6-6	NA
TGTGCCTGGAGGCAGGGGGCGAACACTGAAGCTTTCTTT	CAWRQGANTEAFF	13	TRBJ1-1	NA	TRBV30	TRBD1
TGTGCCAGCGCGCAGGGGACTGGGAGCACAGATACGCAGTATTTT	CASAQGTGSTDTQYF	15	TRBJ2-3	NA	TRBV2	NA
TGTGCCAGCGGCCAGCCCCAGCATTTT	CASGQPQHF	9	TRBJ1-5	few	TRBV7-9	NA
TGTGCCAGCGGTCAACTCTTCAGCTCCTACAATGAGCAGTTCTTC	CASGQLFSSYNEQFF	15	TRBJ2-1	NA	TRBV7-6	NA
TGTGCCAGCAGCAAAGCGCTGTGGTGGGGAGGGGCAGATACGCAGTATTTT	CASSKALWWGGADTQYF	17	TRBJ2-3	NA	TRBV21-1	NA
TGTGCCACGACACCGGGACTAGCCTCAGATACGCAGTATTTT	CATTPGLASDTQYF	14	TRBJ2-3	few	TRBV9	TRBD2
TGTGCCAGCAGCCAGAGCTCCTACGAGCAGTACTTC	CASSQSSYEQYF	12	TRBJ2-7	NA	TRBV5-4	NA
TGTGCCAGCAGTGCAGCGGGAGGGTCCAGGGAGACCCAGTACTTC	CASSAAGGSRETQYF	15	TRBJ2-5	NA	TRBV25-1	TRBD2
TGCGCCAGCAGTGAATTGGCAGGGCAATCACCCCTCCACTTT	CASSELAGQSPLHF	14	TRBJ1-6	NA	TRBV10-2	NA
TGCGCCAGCAGCCAAGATCGCGCTAACTATGGCTACACCTTC	CASSQDRANYGYTF	14	TRBJ1-2	NA	TRBV4-3	NA